This TCR beta chain was sequenced in a study of a mutant IDH1 vaccine in newly diagnosed glioma. About the research overall: Previous care, which was radiotherapy, temozolomide, or both, most often involved both. Week 35 held visit V12, while week 47 held visit V13. Study conclusions and caveats: Evidence of vaccine-induced immune responses was documented in approximately 93% of patients.

Method: immunoSEQ multiplex PCR; TCRdb's copy keeps in-frame clones and lacks some. The sample records some 31,000 clones, 80% to 85% being singletons. Germline CDR1 is SNHLY and CDR2 is FYNNEI. Unmatched junction bases numbered 5, after V lost 6 bases and J lost 6 bases. CDR3 length: 15 residues. Documented time point: week 47, end of study. Mutant IDH1 20-mer peptide, at 300 ug, made up each vaccine dose, with topical imiquimod. As for this clone: The antigen remains undetermined.

The specimen comprised PBMCs, sampled from a glioma patient whose treatment included an IDH1 peptide vaccine. The TCR was taken from a man younger than 45 with glioma. The V and J genes are TRBV2 and TRBJ2-1; 13 bases align to TRBD2. CDR3 sequence reads: CASSRTSGRPNEQFF. Here the CDR3 DNA reads TGTGCCAGCAGCAGGACTAGCGGGAGACCCAATGAGCAGTTCTTC.